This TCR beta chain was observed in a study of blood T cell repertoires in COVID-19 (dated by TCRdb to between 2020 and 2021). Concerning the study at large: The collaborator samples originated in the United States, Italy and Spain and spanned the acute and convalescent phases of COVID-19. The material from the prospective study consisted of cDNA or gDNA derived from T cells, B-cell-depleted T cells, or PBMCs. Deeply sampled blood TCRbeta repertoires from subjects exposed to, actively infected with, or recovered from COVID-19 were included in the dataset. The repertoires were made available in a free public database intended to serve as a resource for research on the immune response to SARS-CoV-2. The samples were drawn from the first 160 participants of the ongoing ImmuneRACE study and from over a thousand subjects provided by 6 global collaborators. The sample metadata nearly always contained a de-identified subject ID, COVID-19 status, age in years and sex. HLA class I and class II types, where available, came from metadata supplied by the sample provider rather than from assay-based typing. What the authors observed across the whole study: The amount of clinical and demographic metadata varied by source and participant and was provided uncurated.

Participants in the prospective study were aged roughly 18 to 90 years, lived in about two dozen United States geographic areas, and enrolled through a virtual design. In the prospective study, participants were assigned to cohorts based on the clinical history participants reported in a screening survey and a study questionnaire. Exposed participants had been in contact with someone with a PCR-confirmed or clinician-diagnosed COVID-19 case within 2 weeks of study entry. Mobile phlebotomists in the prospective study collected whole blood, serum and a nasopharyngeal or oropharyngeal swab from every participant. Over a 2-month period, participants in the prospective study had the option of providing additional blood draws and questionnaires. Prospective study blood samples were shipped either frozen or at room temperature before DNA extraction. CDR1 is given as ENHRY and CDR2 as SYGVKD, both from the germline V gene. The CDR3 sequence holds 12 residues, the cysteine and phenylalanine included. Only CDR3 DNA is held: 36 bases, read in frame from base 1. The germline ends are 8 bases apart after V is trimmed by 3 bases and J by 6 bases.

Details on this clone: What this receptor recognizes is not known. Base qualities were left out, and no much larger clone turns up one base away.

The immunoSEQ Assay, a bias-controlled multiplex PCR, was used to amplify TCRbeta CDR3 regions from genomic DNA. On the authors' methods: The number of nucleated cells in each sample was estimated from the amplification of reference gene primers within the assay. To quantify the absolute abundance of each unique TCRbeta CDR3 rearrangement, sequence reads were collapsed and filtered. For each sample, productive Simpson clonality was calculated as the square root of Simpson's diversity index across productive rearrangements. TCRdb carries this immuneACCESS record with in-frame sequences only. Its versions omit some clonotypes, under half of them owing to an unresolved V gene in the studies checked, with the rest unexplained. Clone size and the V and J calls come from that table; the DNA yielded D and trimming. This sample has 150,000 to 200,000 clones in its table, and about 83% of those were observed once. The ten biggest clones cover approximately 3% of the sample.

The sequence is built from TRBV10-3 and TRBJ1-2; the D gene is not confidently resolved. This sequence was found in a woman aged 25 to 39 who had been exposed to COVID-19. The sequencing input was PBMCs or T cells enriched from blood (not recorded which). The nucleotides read TGTGCCATCAGTGAAGTGAGGAATGGCTACACCTTC. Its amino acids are CAISEVRNGYTF.